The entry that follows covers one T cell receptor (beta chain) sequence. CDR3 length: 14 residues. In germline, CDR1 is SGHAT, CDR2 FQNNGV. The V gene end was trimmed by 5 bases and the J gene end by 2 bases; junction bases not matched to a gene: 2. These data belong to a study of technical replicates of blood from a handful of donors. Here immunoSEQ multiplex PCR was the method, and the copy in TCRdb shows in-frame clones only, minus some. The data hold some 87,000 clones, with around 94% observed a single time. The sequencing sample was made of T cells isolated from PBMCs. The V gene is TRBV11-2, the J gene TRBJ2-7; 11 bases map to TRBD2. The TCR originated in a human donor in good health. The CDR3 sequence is CASSQTSGAYEQYF. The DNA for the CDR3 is TGTGCCAGCAGCCAGACTAGCGGGGCCTACGAGCAGTACTTC.